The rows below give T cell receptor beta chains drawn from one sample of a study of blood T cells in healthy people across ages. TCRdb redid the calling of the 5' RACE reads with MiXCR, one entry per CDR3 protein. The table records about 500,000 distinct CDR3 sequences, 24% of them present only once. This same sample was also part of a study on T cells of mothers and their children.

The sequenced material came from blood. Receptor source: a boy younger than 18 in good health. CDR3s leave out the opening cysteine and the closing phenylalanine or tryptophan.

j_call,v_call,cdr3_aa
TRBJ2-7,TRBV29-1,SVEGTESSYEQY
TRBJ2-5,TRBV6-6,ASSSAGTGEETQY
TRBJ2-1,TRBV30,AWSVTPSGSDEQF
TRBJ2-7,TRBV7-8,ASSLVPVEQY
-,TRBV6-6,ASSPDGSGGRYEQY
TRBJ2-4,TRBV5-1,ASSITSGAKNIQY
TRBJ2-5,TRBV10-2,ASRPTGIQETQY
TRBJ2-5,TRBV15,ATSRDPYSGGGETQY
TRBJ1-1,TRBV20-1,SARGDSHTEAF
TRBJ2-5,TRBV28,ASSLYRGGETQY
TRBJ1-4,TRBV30,AWSWGPVEKLF
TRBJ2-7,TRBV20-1,SATPEGTSGRLTQY
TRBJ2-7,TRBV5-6,ASSPIYREKEYEQY
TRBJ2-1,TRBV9,ASSLGLGLNEQF
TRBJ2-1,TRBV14,ASSQGGLDNEQF
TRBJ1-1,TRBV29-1,SAGNTEAF
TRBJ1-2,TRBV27,ASSSPTTANYGYT
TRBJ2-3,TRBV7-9,ASSLDSYTDTQY
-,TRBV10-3,AITGTSTSEQF
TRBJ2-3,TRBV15,ATSRDGTSGRETDTQY
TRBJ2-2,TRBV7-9,ASSLMAGELF
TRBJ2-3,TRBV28,ASSLRPGVAGEADTQY
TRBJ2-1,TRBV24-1,ATSAGTSGNEQF
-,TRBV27,ASSTTGLAVIYEQY
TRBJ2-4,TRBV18,ASSAGLADLSQGNIQY
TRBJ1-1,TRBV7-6,ASSSRDRGGNTEAF
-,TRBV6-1,ASGTDTYEQY
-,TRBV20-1,SARDAGQISYEQY
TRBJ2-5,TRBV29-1,SVDGWVRETQY
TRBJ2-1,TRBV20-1,SARDVLAGGLNNEQF
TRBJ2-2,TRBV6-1,ASTHSGLAVRRGTGELF
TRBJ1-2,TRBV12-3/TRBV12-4,ASSPGFGAAYGYT
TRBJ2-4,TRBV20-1,SARGSGRRGIQY
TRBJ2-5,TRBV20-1,SARDQAGPPSGTQY
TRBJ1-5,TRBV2,ASSELGNQPQH
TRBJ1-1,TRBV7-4,ASSLGSPQGTEAF
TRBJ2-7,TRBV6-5,ASSPGTEDEQY
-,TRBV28,ASSLIGSEQY
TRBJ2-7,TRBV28,ASSSPMYEQY
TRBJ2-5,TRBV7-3,ASSHPKTGAEETQY
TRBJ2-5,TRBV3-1,ASRRGGQETQY
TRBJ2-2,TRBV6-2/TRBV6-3,ASSYGTDGNTGELF
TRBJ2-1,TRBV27,ASRYPEAGDEQF
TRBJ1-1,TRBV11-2,ASSMSRDTEAF
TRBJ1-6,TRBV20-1,SAFLLTGSKRGPRSSYNSPLH
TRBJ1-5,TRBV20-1,SARVSSFNQPQH
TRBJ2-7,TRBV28,ASNTGSSQY